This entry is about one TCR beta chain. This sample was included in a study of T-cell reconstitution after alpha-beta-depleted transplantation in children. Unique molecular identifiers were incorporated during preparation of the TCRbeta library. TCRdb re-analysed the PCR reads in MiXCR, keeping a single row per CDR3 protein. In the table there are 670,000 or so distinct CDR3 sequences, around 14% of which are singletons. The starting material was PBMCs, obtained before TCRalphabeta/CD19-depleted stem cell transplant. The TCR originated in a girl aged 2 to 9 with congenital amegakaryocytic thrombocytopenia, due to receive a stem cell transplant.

In nucleotides, the CDR3 is TGTGCCAGCAGTTTTACCGGGGTAAGCTCCTACGAGCAGTACTTC. Amino acids: CASSFTGVSSYEQYF. This chain joins TRBV12-3 or TRBV12-4 and TRBJ2-7, with a weak D call TRBD2 (5 bases). The V and J ends lost 3 bases and 0 bases respectively, with 12 bases between them. The CDR3 runs 15 residues.